This entry lists 30 T cell receptor beta chains sequenced from one sample in a study of cytomegalovirus exposure and HLA in healthy donors. Profiled with immunoSEQ multiplex PCR; TCRdb holds only in-frame clones, not every one. The table includes about 150,000 clones, about 86% detected once. The sequencing input was PBMCs. Receptors originate from a human donor in good health.

The genes are TRBV21-1 and TRBJ2-7; TRBD1 was called by the table and not checked on the DNA. TRBV21-1 is annotated as a pseudogene. This CDR3 comprises 15 residues. For the CDR3, the DNA is TGTGCCAGCAGCAATCCAGGGGGACAGATCCACGAGCAGTACTTC. It yields the protein CASSNPGGQIHEQYF.

V usage is TRBV15 and J usage is TRBJ1-5; 7 bases line up with TRBD1. CDR3 length: 16 residues. Germline V lookup: CDR1 LNHNV, CDR2 YYDKDF (reference sequence). Losses at the gene ends were 2 bases for V and 0 bases for J; bases not matched to a gene: 4. The CDR3 region has the DNA TGTGCCACCAGCAGAACCGGGACAGCTAGCAATCAGCCCCAGCATTTT. As protein: CATSRTGTASNQPQHF.

The chain recombines TRBV28 with TRBJ2-7; 14 bases are shared with TRBD2. V trimming: 2 bases; J trimming: 7 bases; junction bases outside the gene matches: 7. This CDR3 contains 16 residues. The germline V gene encodes CDR1 MDHEN and CDR2 SYDVKM. Written as DNA, the CDR3 is TGTGCCAGCAGTTTAATGGCGGGACTAGCGGGAGTTGAGCAGTACTTC. Translated: CASSLMAGLAGVEQYF.

This chain uses TRBV7-2 with TRBJ1-1; D might be TRBD1 (5 bases). Trimming shortened V by 4 bases and J by 1 base, and 13 bases separated the two germline ends. The CDR3 has 15 amino acids. Germline CDR1 reads SGHTA; CDR2 reads FQGNSA. The CDR3 spells CASSSNRISNTEAFF. The CDR3, as DNA: TGTGCCAGCAGCTCAAACAGGATTTCGAACACTGAAGCTTTCTTT.

The rearrangement uses TRBV2 and TRBJ1-2; D is possibly TRBD1 (5 bases). This CDR3 spans 14 amino acids. Germline assignment: CDR1 SNHLY and CDR2 FYNNEI. The V end was cut by 3 bases, the J end by 4 bases, with 12 bases between. The CDR3 bases are TGTGCCAGCAGTGAGGCCAGGGCCTCCTATGGCTACACCTTC. Residues: CASSEARASYGYTF.

V usage is TRBV7-9 and J usage is TRBJ1-2, with 7 positions matching TRBD1. Per germline, CDR1 SEHNR and CDR2 FQNEAQ (reference sequence). With V trimmed by 4 bases and J by 3 bases, 17 bases remained unmatched. The CDR3 loop spans 18 amino acids. The CDR3 region has the DNA TGTGCCAGCAGCTCCTCGACCTTGGGACAGCCGGCCGACTATGGCTACACCTTC. As protein: CASSSSTLGQPADYGYTF.

This CDR3 reads CASTWAGNQPQHF. The CDR3 DNA is TGTGCCAGTACATGGGCAGGAAATCAGCCCCAGCATTTT. This chain connects TRBV19 to TRBJ1-5; D ambiguous. V lost 7 bases to trimming and J lost 4 bases, with 11 bases between them. The germline V gene has CDR1 LNHDA and CDR2 SQIVND (reference sequence). There are 13 residues in the CDR3.

The J gene is TRBJ2-7, the V gene TRBV11-2, with no clear D. This CDR3 comprises 14 residues. V lost 4 bases, J lost 5 bases, and 15 bases lay in between. Germline CDR1 is SGHAT and CDR2 is FQNNGV. The DNA of the CDR3 is TGTGCCAGCAGCTCCCCCCGGAAGAGGAACGAGCAGTACTTC. This gives the protein CASSSPRKRNEQYF. Variable domain in full (rest from reference TRBV11-2 and TRBJ2-7): EAGVAQSPRYKIIEKRQSVAFWCNPISGHATLYWYQQILGQGPKLLIQFQNNGVVDDSQLPKDRFSAERLKGVDSTLKIQPAKLEDSAVYLCASSSPRKRNEQYFGPGTRLTVT.

The J gene is TRBJ1-3, the V gene TRBV6-1, with a tentative D call TRBD1 (6 bases). Germline V gene lookup returns CDR1 MNHNS and CDR2 SASEGT. V lost 2 bases, J lost 2 bases, and 22 bases lay in between. This CDR3 has 19 amino acids. The CDR3 sequence is CASSERRWGRLTTGNTIYF. CDR3 in DNA: TGTGCCAGCAGTGAACGCAGGTGGGGGCGGCTGACTACTGGAAACACCATATATTTT.

The chain employs TRBV19 and TRBJ1-2; 7 bases fit TRBD1. V gave up 6 bases and J gave up 8 bases; unmatched junction bases: 9. Per the germline V gene, CDR1 is LNHDA and CDR2 is SQIVND (reference sequence). This CDR3 region has 13 residues. The CDR3 loop reads CASRTRQGQGYTF. The CDR3 nucleotides are TGTGCCAGTAGGACCCGACAGGGTCAAGGCTACACCTTC.

The gene calls are TRBV2 and TRBJ2-7; TRBD1 matches at 8 bases. J gave up 0 bases and V 7 bases, and 5 bases lay outside the gene matches. The CDR3 contains 14 residues. Germline V gene sequence: CDR1 SNHLY, CDR2 FYNNEI. This CDR3 reads CASKTGGFSYEQYF. The CDR3 nucleotides are TGTGCCAGCAAAACAGGGGGGTTCTCCTACGAGCAGTACTTC. The full variable domain, with the rest looked up from reference TRBV2 and TRBJ2-7, is EPEVTQTPSHQVTQMGQEVILRCVPISNHLYFYWYRQILGQKVEFLVSFYNNEISEKSEIFDDQFSVERPDGSNFTLKIRSTKLEDSAMYFCASKTGGFSYEQYFGPGTRLTVT.

This clone was counted between two and nine times. The chain is built from TRBV2 and TRBJ2-5; 8 nucleotides agree with TRBD2. Trimming removed 0 bases from V and 1 base from J; junction bases left unmatched: 25. The CDR3 sequence is 23 residues long. Germline V lookup: CDR1 SNHLY, CDR2 FYNNEI. In DNA form, the CDR3 reads TGTGCCAGCAGTGAAGCGCTTCTGGACAGAATTAAGCGGGGGTGGGGAGTCCAAGAGACCCAGTACTTC. Amino acids: CASSEALLDRIKRGWGVQETQYF.

The table lists this clone with a count of one. The chain joins TRBV19 to TRBJ1-1; possibly TRBD1 for D (5 bases). The length of the CDR3 is 12 residues. Germline values: CDR1 LNHDA, CDR2 SQIVND (reference sequence). Trimming removed 3 bases from V and 8 bases from J, with 10 bases in between. CDR3 nucleotide sequence: TGTGCCAGTAGTATGGGAGGGGCGGAAGCTTTCTTT. This gives the protein CASSMGGAEAFF.

The chain employs TRBV2 and TRBJ2-7; 9 nucleotides match TRBD2. This CDR3 has 15 amino acids. The V and J ends lost 1 base and 2 bases, in that order; junction bases with no gene match: 3. Germline lookup yields CDR1 SNHLY and CDR2 FYNNEI. The DNA for the CDR3 is TGTGCCAGCAGTGAAGGGACTAGCGAGACCTACGAGCAGTACTTC. This encodes CASSEGTSETYEQYF.

The CDR3 nucleotides read TGTGCCAGCAGTCAGGACAGGAGGACTTCACCCCTCCACTTT. Amino acid sequence: CASSQDRRTSPLHF. The V gene is TRBV7-2, the J gene TRBJ1-6; TRBD1 matches 7 bases. CDR3 length: 14 amino acids. Germline V gene lookup returns CDR1 SGHTA and CDR2 FQGNSA. V dropped 6 bases and J dropped 9; count of bases not matched to a gene: 8. The full variable domain, in which reference TRBV7-2 and TRBJ1-6 provide the parts outside the CDR3, is GAGVSQSPSNKVTEKGKDVELRCDPISGHTALYWYRQSLGQGLEFLIYFQGNSAPDKSGLPSDRFSAERTGGSVSTLTIQRTQQEDSAVYLCASSQDRRTSPLHFGNGTRLTVT.

Written as DNA, the CDR3 is TGCGCCAGCAGCTCACTAACAGGGGATCAGGGTGAAGCTTTCTTT. Its protein product is CASSSLTGDQGEAFF. V gene TRBV5-1 combines with J gene TRBJ1-1; 7 positions agree with TRBD1. V lost 3 bases to trimming and J lost 7 bases; unmatched junction nucleotides: 12. The CDR3 sequence is 15 residues long. CDR1 SGHRS and CDR2 YFSETQ come from the germline V gene.

J is TRBJ1-2 and V is TRBV29-1; a weak D match, TRBD1 (6 bases). The germline CDR1 and CDR2 sequences are SQVTM and ANQGSEA. V was trimmed by 3 bases and J by 7 bases, leaving 12 bases between them. The CDR3 has 12 residues. The CDR3 DNA sequence: TGCAGCGTTGATGGGGGGGCTGGTGGCTACACCTTC. It yields the protein CSVDGGAGGYTF. Based on the CDR3 plus reference TRBV29-1 and TRBJ1-2, the full variable domain is SAVISQKPSRDICQRGTSLTIQCQVDSQVTMMFWYRQQPGQSLTLIATANQGSEATYESGFVIDKFPISRPNLTFSTLTVSNMSPEDSSIYLCSVDGGAGGYTFGSGTRLTVV.

This rearrangement joins TRBV5-6 to TRBJ1-2, with D hard to call. CDR3 length equals 13 residues. Germline V gene lookup returns CDR1 SGHDT and CDR2 YYEEEE. V lost 0 bases and J 2 bases, leaving 5 bases between the germline ends. The CDR3 sequence: CASSLGRNYGYTF. The CDR3 nucleotides read TGTGCCAGCAGCTTGGGGAGGAACTATGGCTACACCTTC.

The rearrangement links TRBV2 to TRBJ1-1; D is possibly TRBD1 (5 bases). V was pared by 8 bases and J by 5 bases, with 12 bases between. The CDR3 is made up of 12 amino acids. The V gene's germline CDR1 is SNHLY and CDR2 FYNNEI. This CDR3 reads CASVWGETEAFF. In DNA form, the CDR3 reads TGTGCCAGCGTGTGGGGGGAGACTGAAGCTTTCTTT.

The V gene is TRBV7-6, the J gene TRBJ2-1; TRBD1 is a possible D gene (5 bases). V lost 1 base and J 16 bases, leaving 14 bases between the germline ends. Germline V gives CDR1 SGHVS, CDR2 FNYEAQ. The CDR3 runs to 12 residues. The chain's CDR3 is CASSLGKGPQFF. The CDR3 DNA sequence: TGTGCCAGCAGCTTAGGAAAGGGGCCGCAATTCTTC.

CDR3 in DNA: TGTGCCAGCAGTGTACAGGGGGCTGGCTATGGCTACACCTTC. Protein product: CASSVQGAGYGYTF. The chain recombines TRBV6-1 with TRBJ1-2; 9 nucleotides line up with TRBD1. Germline loops: CDR1 MNHNS, CDR2 SASEGT. The CDR3 covers 14 residues. V trimming: 4 bases; J trimming: 4 bases; junction bases outside the gene matches: 4.

V and J are TRBV28 and TRBJ2-3; TRBD2 matches at 8 bases. CDR3 size: 15 residues. The V segment lost 6 bases and the J segment 0 bases; nucleotides outside the gene matches: 5. The germline V gene has CDR1 MDHEN and CDR2 SYDVKM. The DNA for the CDR3 is TGTGCCAGCAGCTCTATAGCGGGAAGCACAGATACGCAGTATTTT. Translating it yields CASSSIAGSTDTQYF.

The rearrangement joins TRBV4-1 to TRBJ1-2, with D possibly being TRBD1 (5 bases). Trimming stripped 1 base from V and 2 bases from J, with 8 bases between. This CDR3 spans 14 amino acids. CDR1 is MGHRA and CDR2 is YSYEKL in the germline V gene. The CDR3 region is CASSQVGGNYGYTF. DNA of the CDR3: TGCGCCAGCAGCCAAGTCGGGGGGAACTATGGCTACACCTTC.

The rearrangement links TRBV30 to TRBJ1-4; tentatively, D is TRBD1 (6 bases). There are 14 residues in the CDR3. CDR1 GTSNPN and CDR2 SVGIG come from the germline V gene (reference sequence). The V and J ends lost 1 base and 8 bases respectively, with 14 bases between them. CDR3 residues: CAWSDTGIYEKLFF. CDR3 in DNA: TGTGCCTGGAGTGATACAGGGATCTACGAAAAACTGTTTTTT.

The chain recombines TRBV28 with TRBJ2-7; 10 nucleotides align to TRBD2. This CDR3 is 15 amino acids long. With V trimmed by 4 bases and J by 4 bases, 7 bases remained unmatched. Germline V gene sequence: CDR1 MDHEN, CDR2 SYDVKM. For the CDR3, the DNA is TGTGCCAGCAGTTCTATTACTAGCGGGGCATACGAGCAGTACTTC. It specifies CASSSITSGAYEQYF. The full variable domain, with the rest looked up from reference TRBV28 and TRBJ2-7, is DVKVTQSSRYLVKRTGEKVFLECVQDMDHENMFWYRQDPGLGLRLIYFSYDVKMKEKGDIPEGYSVSREKKERFSLILESASTNQTSMYLCASSSITSGAYEQYFGPGTRLTVT.

V and J are TRBV12-5 and TRBJ1-1; D may be TRBD1 (5 bases). There are 15 residues in the CDR3. Between the trimmed V and J ends, which lost 4 bases and 1 base, there was a span of 13 bases. In germline, CDR1 is LGHNT, CDR2 FRNRAP. The CDR3 DNA is TGTGCTAGTGGTTCCCCCGACAGAGAGAACACTGAAGCTTTCTTT. This codes for CASGSPDRENTEAFF.

In this sample, this clone turned up once. The V call is TRBV28, the J call TRBJ2-7, with a tentative D call TRBD2 (5 bases). The germline gives CDR1 MDHEN, CDR2 SYDVKM. CDR3 length: 13 amino acids. The V and J ends lost 7 bases and 0 bases respectively, with 10 bases between them. The DNA for the CDR3 is TGTGCCAGCATGGGCGGGCGCTCCTACGAGCAGTACTTC. Translated: CASMGGRSYEQYF.

V usage is TRBV25-1 and J usage is TRBJ1-1; 8 bases line up with TRBD1. V gave up 4 bases and J gave up 7 bases; unmatched junction bases: 11. Germline V gene sequence: CDR1 MGHDK, CDR2 SYGVNS. This CDR3 region has 15 residues. In nucleotides, the CDR3 is TGTGCCAGCAGTGTCGAGACAGGGGTCTTGAGTGAAGCTTTCTTT. Amino acids: CASSVETGVLSEAFF.

V and J are TRBV7-2 and TRBJ2-5; TRBD1 aligns across 7 bases. The J segment lost 7 bases and the V segment lost 5 bases, leaving 10 bases of the junction unmatched. Germline V gives CDR1 SGHTA, CDR2 FQGNSA. The CDR3 is made up of 14 amino acids. CDR3 coding DNA: TGTGCCAGCAGCAGGGGACAGTCGGGATGGACCCAGTACTTC. It codes for CASSRGQSGWTQYF.

J is TRBJ2-1 and V is TRBV10-3, with 11 nucleotides matching TRBD2. V shed 2 bases and J 0 bases; nucleotides not matched to a gene: 0. Germline CDR1 is ENHRY and CDR2 is SYGVKD. The CDR3 contains 16 residues. For the CDR3, the DNA is TGTGCCATCAGTGAGACTAGCGGGAGCTCCTACAATGAGCAGTTCTTC. Protein sequence: CAISETSGSSYNEQFF.